The 4 T cell receptor beta chains below come from one sample, sequenced in a study of T cells in Graves' hyperthyroidism and ophthalmopathy (dated by TCRdb to about 2019). The receptor library was made with multiplex PCR. Sequencing was performed on an Illumina HiSeq 2000. Amplification of TCR beta CDR3 regions was carried out from RNA transcripts. The TCR CDR3 was subjected to a first round of RT-PCR using the HTBI primer set and the Qiagen OneStep RT-PCR kit. In-frame beta chains were kept once TCRdb had trimmed the public reads at Q25 with fastp and called clones with MiXCR. Each entry is one CDR3 protein sequence, shown with its most common DNA and genes. This sample gives 550,000 to 600,000 distinct CDR3 sequences in total; around 42% of them show up just once. Clones ranked in the top ten supply around 20% of the sample. Sequencing was performed on peripheral blood or thyroid tissue (not recorded which). The receptors derive from an adult woman with Graves' disease, either hyperthyroidism or ophthalmopathy (not recorded which).

The gene calls are TRBV18 and TRBJ1-1; possibly TRBD1 for D (6 bases). Germline CDR1 KGHSH, CDR2 LQKENI. This CDR3 contains 14 residues. V was cut by 4 bases and J by 4 bases, with 13 bases left in between. Here the CDR3 reads CASSLGQSGTEAFF. The CDR3, as DNA: TGTGCCAGCTCACTTGGACAGTCGGGCACTGAAGCTTTCTTT.

The chain is built from TRBV15 and TRBJ2-2; TRBD2 might be the D (6 bases). V was trimmed by 4 bases and J by 2 bases, leaving 17 bases between them. CDR1 LNHNV and CDR2 YYDKDF come from the germline V gene (reference sequence). The CDR3 is 17 amino acids. The CDR3 DNA follows: TGTGCCACCAGCACAGATCGGGCTAGCGCCAACACCGGGGAGCTGTTTTTT. Its protein product is CATSTDRASANTGELFF.

In its sample, this clonotype was seen a few times. The rearrangement links TRBV5-1 to TRBJ1-2, with TRBD1 matching over 7 bases. Per the germline V gene, CDR1 is SGHRS and CDR2 is YFSETQ. The CDR3 length is 16 residues. The ends lost 3 bases at V and 0 bases at J; junction bases unmatched: 8. The CDR3 loop reads CASSWDRQGTNYGYTF. DNA of the CDR3: TGCGCCAGCAGCTGGGACAGACAGGGAACTAACTATGGCTACACCTTC.

Remarks on this clonotype: This may be a read error, as it is one base from a much larger clone. The gene calls are TRBV7-4 and TRBJ2-5; D is unclear. CDR3 size: 13 residues. The germline V gene has CDR1 SGHVT and CDR2 SQSDAQ. CDR3 sequence: CASSLESQEIQYF. The CDR3 DNA sequence: TGTGCCAGCAGCTTGGAGTCGCAAGAGATCCAGTACTTC.